Detailed here is one T cell receptor (beta chain). No antigen is known for it. The input lacks base qualities; no much larger clone sits a single base away. After removal of 1 base from V and 0 bases from J, the junction retains 1 base not matched to a gene. Including the terminal cysteine and phenylalanine, the CDR3 comprises 15 residues. Left in the record is the CDR3 DNA by itself, 45 bases read in frame from the first base. CDR1 is given as SSHAT and CDR2 as FNYEAQ, both from the germline V gene (reference sequence). These data come from a study of blood T cell repertoires in COVID-19 (dated by TCRdb to the early 2020s). General notes on the study: Samples from collaborators originated in the United States, Italy and Spain and spanned both the acute and convalescent phases of COVID-19. The dataset comprised deeply sampled blood TCRbeta repertoires from subjects exposed to, actively infected with, or recovered from COVID-19. Nearly every sample came with metadata listing a de-identified subject ID, COVID-19 status, age in years and sex. The prospective study material was composed of cDNA or gDNA derived from T cells, B-cell-depleted T cells, or PBMCs. Where available, HLA class I and class II types were taken from metadata supplied by the sample provider and were not determined by assay-based typing. Samples were obtained from the ongoing ImmuneRACE study (first 160 participants) and from about 1,300 subjects provided by 6 global collaborators. A freely available public database, intended as a resource for researchers studying the immune response to SARS-CoV-2, is where the repertoires were released.

TCRbeta CDR3 regions were amplified from genomic DNA by means of the immunoSEQ Assay, a bias-controlled multiplex PCR. The study's own analysis went as follows. The number of nucleated cells in each sample was estimated by amplification of reference gene primers within the assay. To quantify the absolute abundance of each unique TCRbeta CDR3 rearrangement, sequence reads were collapsed and filtered. For each sample, productive Simpson clonality was calculated as the square root of Simpson's diversity index over productive rearrangements. Sourced from immuneACCESS, this table was stored by TCRdb with only in-frame sequences that have V and J called. A share of the clones is absent; for the studies checked, an unresolved V gene accounts for under half, and the remainder has no known explanation. The V and J calls and the clone size are those of that table, but D and trimming were determined from the DNA. Present in this sample are about 190,000 clones, roughly 80% of which were seen just once. The ten largest make up approximately 13% of the sample.

Beyond this particular receptor, the publication reports: The amount of clinical and demographic metadata varied by source and participant and was provided uncurated.

Another Seattle source contributed samples from volunteer blood donors who had recovered from COVID-19. The collaborating institutions used their own protocols to collect whole blood in K2EDTA tubes. For TCRbeta analysis, collaborator samples were shipped as frozen whole blood, as isolated PBMCs, or as DNA extracted from either sample type. The clonotype was recovered from a man aged 50-59 years who had recovered from COVID-19. Sequenced input: peripheral blood. The rearranged segments are TRBV7-7 and TRBJ2-3; 7 junctional bases match TRBD2. For the CDR3, the sequence is CASSLGLASTDTQYF. The DNA sequence reads TGTGCCAGCAGCTTAGGACTAGCCAGCACAGATACGCAGTATTTT.